These 16 T cell receptor beta chains originate from one sample sequenced in a study of T cells in Graves' hyperthyroidism and ophthalmopathy. TCR beta CDR3 regions were amplified from RNA transcripts. A first-round RT-PCR of the TCR CDR3 used the HTBI primer set. TCRdb ran MiXCR on the multiplex PCR reads and lists one entry per CDR3 protein. The sample includes about 520,000 distinct CDR3 sequences, around 21% of them seen just once. The sample consisted of blood. All receptors come from a man between 18 and 35 years old with Graves' hyperthyroidism.

The J gene is TRBJ1-1, the V gene TRBV27; unclear D gene. The CDR3 consists of 16 residues. Germline CDR1 is MNHEY and CDR2 is SMNVEV (reference sequence). Trimming took off 6 bases at V and 3 bases at J, with 20 bases between the two ends. As DNA, the CDR3 is TGTGCCAGCAGCTTAGATCAGGAGGGTCTCGACACTGAAGCTTTCTTT. Translation gives CASSLDQEGLDTEAFF.

Ten or more counts support this clonotype. This CDR3 reads CASSSGYREAFF. For the CDR3, the DNA is TGTGCCAGCAGCTCGGGATACAGGGAAGCTTTCTTT. The chain carries TRBV6-1 and TRBJ1-1; a weak D match, TRBD1 (5 bases). V was shortened by 6 bases and J by 8 bases, with 13 bases between the two germline ends. This CDR3 has 12 residues. The germline gives CDR1 MNHNS, CDR2 SASEGT.

This clonotype was counted ten times or more. The gene calls are TRBV19 and TRBJ1-5; possible D gene TRBD1, 6 bases. V was pared by 8 bases and J by 5 bases, with 13 bases between. The CDR3 is made up of 13 amino acids. Germline V gives CDR1 LNHDA, CDR2 SQIVND (reference sequence). The CDR3 loop is CASQGRSDQPQHF. The CDR3 coding sequence is TGTGCCAGTCAGGGGCGGAGTGATCAGCCCCAGCATTTT.

This clonotype came up many times. The chain couples TRBV6-5 to TRBJ1-1, with TRBD1 matching over 11 bases. Trimming at V came to 4 bases and at J to 4 bases, leaving 8 bases not matched to a gene. This CDR3 comprises 16 residues. CDR1 is MNHEY and CDR2 is SVGAGI in the germline V gene. CDR3 coding DNA: TGTGCCAGCAGTTCTGCAGCAGGGACAGGGGGCACTGAAGCTTTCTTT. Translating gives CASSSAAGTGGTEAFF.

There are many counts of this clonotype. The V call is TRBV24-1, the J call TRBJ1-2; D unresolved. Germline V gene data show CDR1 as KGHDR and CDR2 as SFDVKD. V was trimmed by 11 bases and J by 4 bases, leaving 13 bases between them. This CDR3 has 12 residues. CDR3 protein: CAIASDLYGYTF. CDR3 DNA: TGTGCCATCGCCTCAGATCTCTATGGCTACACCTTC.

This clonotype showed up many times. This sequence joins TRBV30 and TRBJ1-1; TRBD1 might be the D (6 bases). CDR3 length: 13 residues. V was trimmed by 2 bases and J by 5 bases, leaving 12 bases between them. CDR1 is GTSNPN and CDR2 is SVGIG in the germline V gene (reference sequence). CDR3 region: CAWSTGKPTEAFF. CDR3 nucleotides: TGTGCCTGGAGTACAGGGAAGCCGACTGAAGCTTTCTTT.

This clonotype was detected many times. The chain uses TRBV28 and TRBJ1-2; tentatively, D is TRBD1 (5 bases). In germline, CDR1 is MDHEN, CDR2 SYDVKM. V lost 6 bases and J lost 5, with 25 bases in between. CDR3 length: 17 amino acids. Here the CDR3 DNA reads TGTGCCAGCAGCCTGGAAGGACCGCGGGGGGGAAGATATGGCTACACCTTC. Amino acids: CASSLEGPRGGRYGYTF.

This clonotype was found a few times. V and J are TRBV29-1 and TRBJ1-5; weak D call: TRBD1 (6 bases). Germline assignment: CDR1 SQVTM and CDR2 ANQGSEA. The length of the CDR3 is 12 residues. V shed 4 bases and J shed 6 bases, with 10 bases lying between them. The CDR3 region has the DNA TGCAGCGTTGGGGGGCCGGGTCAGCCCCAGCATTTT. As protein: CSVGGPGQPQHF.

This clonotype was seen many times. The chain joins TRBV2 to TRBJ2-7; 9 bases are shared with TRBD2. Germline trimming cut 7 bases from V and 7 bases from J; bases unmatched to any gene: 8. The CDR3 is made up of 13 amino acids. Per the germline V gene, CDR1 is SNHLY and CDR2 is FYNNEI. CDR3 nucleotide sequence: TGTGCCAGCACCCCTCGGACTAGCGTTGAGCAGTACTTC. Its translation is CASTPRTSVEQYF. The full variable domain, its missing parts supplied by reference TRBV2 and TRBJ2-7, is EPEVTQTPSHQVTQMGQEVILRCVPISNHLYFYWYRQILGQKVEFLVSFYNNEISEKSEIFDDQFSVERPDGSNFTLKIRSTKLEDSAMYFCASTPRTSVEQYFGPGTRLTVT.

In this sample, this clonotype turned up a few times. The chain carries TRBV20-1 and TRBJ2-2, with 10 bases lining up with TRBD2. Germline CDR1 and CDR2: DFQATT and SNEGSKA (reference sequence). V was clipped by 7 bases and J by 6 bases; unmatched bases: 2. CDR3 size: 12 residues. CDR3 residues: CSGTSGSGELFF. Here the CDR3 DNA reads TGCAGTGGGACTAGCGGATCCGGGGAGCTGTTTTTT.

There are a few counts of this clonotype. The chain is built from TRBV10-3 and TRBJ1-6, with D possibly being TRBD1 (5 bases). The germline V and J ends were trimmed by 10 bases and 0 bases, with 13 bases remaining between them. The germline V gene encodes CDR1 ENHRY and CDR2 SYGVKD. The CDR3 is 15 residues long. The chain's CDR3 is CATQGASSYNSPLHF. The CDR3 nucleotides read TGTGCCACCCAAGGGGCGAGCTCCTATAATTCACCCCTCCACTTT.

The genes are TRBV2 and TRBJ1-6, with 9 bases matching TRBD1. Germline CDR1 SNHLY, CDR2 FYNNEI. This CDR3 region has 17 residues. V was clipped by 8 bases and J by 1 base; unmatched bases: 9. The DNA of the CDR3 is TGTGCCAGCCTCACCCGGGACAGGGTTTCCTATAATTCACCCCTCCACTTT. Amino acid sequence: CASLTRDRVSYNSPLHF.

In its sample, this clonotype was seen many times. The rearrangement uses TRBV20-1 and TRBJ2-2, with 8 nucleotides matching TRBD1. CDR3 length: 16 residues. The germline V gene has CDR1 DFQATT and CDR2 SNEGSKA (reference sequence). V shed 2 bases and J 4 bases; nucleotides not matched to a gene: 9. The CDR3 bases are TGCAGTGCTAGACCGACAGGGGCGCCTATCACCGGGGAGCTGTTTTTT. It codes for CSARPTGAPITGELFF.

This clonotype was observed at least ten times. This chain links TRBV7-9 with TRBJ2-5; tentatively, D is TRBD2 (6 bases). The CDR3 contains 13 residues. Germline loops: CDR1 SEHNR, CDR2 FQNEAQ (reference sequence). The V end was cut by 6 bases, the J end by 7 bases, with 15 bases between. CDR3 DNA sequence: TGTGCCAGCAGACCCGGGACTCCGGCGACCCAGTACTTC. It is translated as CASRPGTPATQYF.

This clonotype appeared many times. CDR3 DNA sequence: TGTGCCAGCAGCTTAGTGGTAAGCTACGAGCAGTACTTC. It is translated as CASSLVVSYEQYF. The rearrangement uses TRBV11-2 and TRBJ2-7; no firm D call. The V end was cut by 1 base, the J end by 3 bases, with 7 bases between. The CDR3 loop spans 13 amino acids. The germline V gene encodes CDR1 SGHAT and CDR2 FQNNGV.

The sample holds many counts of this clonotype. This chain joins TRBV9 and TRBJ2-7, with 11 bases identical to TRBD2. Trimming took 2 bases from V and 2 from J; bases not matched to a gene: 3. The germline V gene encodes CDR1 SGDLS and CDR2 YYNGEE. CDR3 size: 15 residues. CDR3: CASSVGTSGPYEQYF. DNA of the CDR3: TGTGCCAGCAGCGTCGGGACTAGCGGACCCTACGAGCAGTACTTC.